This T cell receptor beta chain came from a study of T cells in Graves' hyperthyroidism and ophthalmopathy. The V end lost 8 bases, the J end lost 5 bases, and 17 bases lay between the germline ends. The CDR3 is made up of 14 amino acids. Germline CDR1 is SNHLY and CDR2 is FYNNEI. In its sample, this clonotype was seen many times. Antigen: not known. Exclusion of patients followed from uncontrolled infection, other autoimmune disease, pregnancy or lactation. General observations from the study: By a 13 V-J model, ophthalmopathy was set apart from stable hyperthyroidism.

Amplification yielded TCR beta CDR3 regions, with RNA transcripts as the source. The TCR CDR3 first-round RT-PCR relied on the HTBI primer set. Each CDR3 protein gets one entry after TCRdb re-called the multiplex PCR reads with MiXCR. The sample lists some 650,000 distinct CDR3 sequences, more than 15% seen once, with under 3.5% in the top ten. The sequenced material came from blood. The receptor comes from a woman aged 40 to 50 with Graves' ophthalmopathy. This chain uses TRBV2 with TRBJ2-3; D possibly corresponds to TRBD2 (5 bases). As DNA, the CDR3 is TGTGCCAGCGGGAGCAGTACTTCTAGAGATACGCAGTATTTT. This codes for CASGSSTSRDTQYF.